In its sample, the clone carrying this T cell receptor (beta chain) was seen a few times. The target antigen is unknown. The CDR3 loop spans 18 amino acids. Germline V gives CDR1 MNHEY, CDR2 SMNVEV (reference sequence). The trim removed 6 bases at V and 4 bases at J, leaving 14 bases unmatched. These data come from a study of vaccination and CD4 T cells after COVID-19. Study overall: The cells in question were stimulated using overlapping spike peptides derived from SARS-CoV-2, HCoV-NL63, HCoV-OC43 and HCoV-229E.

The Oncomine TCR Beta short-read assay was what sequenced the DNA obtained from cultured CD4+ T cells. Using the QIAamp micro DNA kit, genomic DNA was extracted from the CD4+ T cells that had been cultured. TCRdb re-called the PCR reads with MiXCR, one entry per CDR3 protein. The sample lists 9,500 to 15,000 distinct CDR3 sequences, roughly 60% occurring once. Treatment in this sample: roughly 11-day PBMC culture with coronavirus spike peptide pools or control peptides (ViraFEST assay). The ViraFEST method relied on peptide pools to expand antigen-specific T cells, followed by TCR sequencing. Each well received 2.1 million or so PBMCs, cultured with 8 to 10 IU/ml IL-2 and 9.5 to 10 ug/ml peptide pools.

The sequenced sample was CD4+ T cells from blood, cultured in vitro. The chain recombines TRBV27 with TRBJ2-2, with 10 bases fitting TRBD2. This TCR was sampled from a human donor who had recovered from COVID-19. The CDR3 bases are TGTGCCAGCAGCCGAAGCGGGAGGGCCGGTTATGGCACCGGGGAGCTGTTTTTT. Its protein is CASSRSGRAGYGTGELFF.